The T cell receptor (beta chain) described here comes from a study of monozygotic twins with inflammatory bowel disease. Germline CDR1 reads MNHEY; CDR2 reads SVGAGI. The CDR3 is 16 amino acids. cDNA was made in eight separate reactions per sample. Template switching incorporated UMIs with a 6-nucleotide sample barcode. After re-calling the 5' RACE reads, TCRdb lists one entry per CDR3 protein, DNA absent. The sample table sets out roughly 320,000 distinct CDR3 sequences. The sequence was collected from a human donor with ulcerative colitis or Crohn's disease, or a healthy co-twin of an affected twin (not recorded which). The rearrangement uses TRBV6-5 and TRBJ2-3; TCRdb designates TRBD2, a call that cannot be tested without DNA. Sequencing was done on a sample of blood. The CDR3 here is CASSYSVAGMADTQYF.